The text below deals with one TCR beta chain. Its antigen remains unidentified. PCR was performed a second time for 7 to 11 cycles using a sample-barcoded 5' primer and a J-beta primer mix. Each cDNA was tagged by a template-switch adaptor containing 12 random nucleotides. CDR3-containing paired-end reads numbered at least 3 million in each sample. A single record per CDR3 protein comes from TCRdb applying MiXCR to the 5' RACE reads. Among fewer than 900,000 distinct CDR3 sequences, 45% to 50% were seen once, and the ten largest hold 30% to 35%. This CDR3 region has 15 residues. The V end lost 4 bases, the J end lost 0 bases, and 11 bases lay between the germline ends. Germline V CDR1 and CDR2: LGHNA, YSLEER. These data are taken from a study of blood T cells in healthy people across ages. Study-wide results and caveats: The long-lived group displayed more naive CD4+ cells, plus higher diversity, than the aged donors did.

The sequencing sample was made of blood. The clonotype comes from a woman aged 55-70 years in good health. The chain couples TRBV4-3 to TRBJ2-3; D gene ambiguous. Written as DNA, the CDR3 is TGCGCCAGCAGCCCTATACACACTAGCACAGATACGCAGTATTTT. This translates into CASSPIHTSTDTQYF.